This paragraph reports one T cell receptor beta chain. Antigen: not known. The sample is drawn from a study of graft-versus-host responses after intestinal transplantation. Study-wide background: Recipients uniformly received anti-thymocyte globulin induction, followed by tacrolimus and steroids for approximately 3 years.

Notes on the study in general: The authors found GvH clones in recipient marrow, some appearing first in ileum or blood. Association was observed between peak circulating GvH clone levels and early post-transplant HvG declines. Allografts of one patient group, those with graft-donor T cell macrochimerism, had high graft-versus-host to host-versus-graft clonal ratios.

Method: immunoSEQ multiplex PCR; TCRdb's copy keeps in-frame clones and lacks some. The sample gives some 110,000 clones, 85% to 95% of which show up once; 0.95% to 1.5% is in the top ten. Germline assignment: CDR1 MNHEY and CDR2 SVGAGI. The CDR3 spans 13 residues. V was pared by 4 bases and J by 2 bases, with 9 bases between. The source material was unstimulated CD8+ T cells sorted from spleen or lymph node cells, sampled before transplant. The chain employs TRBV6-5 and TRBJ2-7; D possibly uses TRBD1 or TRBD2 (5 bases each). The origin of this receptor is a human donor who was the organ donor for an intestinal transplant. The CDR3 loop is CASSSGGPYEQYF. The DNA for the CDR3 is TGTGCCAGCAGTTCTGGGGGTCCCTACGAGCAGTACTTC.